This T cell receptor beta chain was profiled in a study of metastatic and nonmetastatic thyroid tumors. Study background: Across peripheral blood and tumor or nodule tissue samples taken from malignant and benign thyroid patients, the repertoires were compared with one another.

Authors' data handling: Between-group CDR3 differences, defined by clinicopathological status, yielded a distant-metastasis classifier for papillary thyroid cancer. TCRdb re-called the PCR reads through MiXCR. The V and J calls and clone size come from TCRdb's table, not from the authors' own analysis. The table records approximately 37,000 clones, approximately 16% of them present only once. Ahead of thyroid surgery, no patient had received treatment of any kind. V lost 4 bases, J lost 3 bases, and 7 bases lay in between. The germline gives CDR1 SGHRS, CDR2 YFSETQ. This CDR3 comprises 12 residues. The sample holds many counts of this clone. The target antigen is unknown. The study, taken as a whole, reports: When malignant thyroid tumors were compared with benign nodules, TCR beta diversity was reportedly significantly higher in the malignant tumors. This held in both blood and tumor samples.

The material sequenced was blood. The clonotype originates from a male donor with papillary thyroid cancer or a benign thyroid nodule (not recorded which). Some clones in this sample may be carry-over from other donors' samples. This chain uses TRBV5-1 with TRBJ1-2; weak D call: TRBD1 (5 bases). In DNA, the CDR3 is TGCGCCAGCAGCAGGGGTGACTATGGCTACACCTTC. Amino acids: CASSRGDYGYTF. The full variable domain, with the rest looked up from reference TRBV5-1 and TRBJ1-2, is KAGVTQTPRYLIKTRGQQVTLSCSPISGHRSVSWYQQTPGQGLQFLFEYFSETQRNKGNFPGRFSGRQFSNSRSEMNVSTLELGDSALYLCASSRGDYGYTFGSGTRLTVV.